This T cell receptor (beta chain) comes out of a study of CD8 T cells in ankylosing spondylitis. Study-level results: Within matched ankylosing spondylitis synovial fluid, disease-linked clones were reportedly significantly enriched. Blood from ankylosing spondylitis patients appeared to carry a characteristic roughly 8-variant TCR beta motif.

In regard to this clonotype: Antigen: not known.

Researchers built TCR beta libraries using quantitative 5'-RACE with molecular barcodes. TCRdb reprocessed the 5' RACE reads via MiXCR and lists one record per CDR3 protein. This sample has approximately 540,000 distinct CDR3 sequences, with over 9.5% found just once. Trimming pared 3 bases from V and 0 bases from J, leaving 8 bases between. This CDR3 is 14 amino acids long. This clonotype originated in a male donor with ankylosing spondylitis. The sample consisted of blood, either unsorted or a sorted T cell fraction (not recorded which). The chain carries TRBV12-3 or TRBV12-4 and TRBJ1-1; D gene unclear. The CDR3 spells CASSFALLNTEAFF. In nucleotides, the CDR3 is TGTGCCAGCAGTTTCGCGCTACTGAACACTGAAGCTTTCTTT.